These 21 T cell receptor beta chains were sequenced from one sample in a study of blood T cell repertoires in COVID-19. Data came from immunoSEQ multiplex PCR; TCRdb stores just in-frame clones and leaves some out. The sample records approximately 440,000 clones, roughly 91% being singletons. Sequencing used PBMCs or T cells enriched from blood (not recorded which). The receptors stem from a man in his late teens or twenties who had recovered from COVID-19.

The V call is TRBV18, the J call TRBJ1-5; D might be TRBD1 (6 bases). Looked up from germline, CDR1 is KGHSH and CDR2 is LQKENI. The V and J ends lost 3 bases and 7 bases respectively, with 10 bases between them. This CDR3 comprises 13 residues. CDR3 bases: TGTGCCAGCTCACCCGGACAGAAACAGCCCCAGCATTTT. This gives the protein CASSPGQKQPQHF.

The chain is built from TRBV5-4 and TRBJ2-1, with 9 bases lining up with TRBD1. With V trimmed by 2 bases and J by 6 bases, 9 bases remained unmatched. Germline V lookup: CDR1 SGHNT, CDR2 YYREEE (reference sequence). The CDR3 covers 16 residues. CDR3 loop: CASSLTGTGLTNEQFF. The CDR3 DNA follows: TGTGCCAGCAGCTTAACCGGGACAGGGCTTACCAATGAGCAGTTCTTC.

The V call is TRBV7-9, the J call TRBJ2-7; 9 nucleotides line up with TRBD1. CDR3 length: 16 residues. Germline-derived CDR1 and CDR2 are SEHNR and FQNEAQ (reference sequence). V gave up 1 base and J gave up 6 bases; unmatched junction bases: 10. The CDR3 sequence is CASSLGGGQGRIEQYF. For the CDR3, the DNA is TGTGCCAGCAGCTTAGGCGGGGGACAGGGAAGGATCGAGCAGTACTTC. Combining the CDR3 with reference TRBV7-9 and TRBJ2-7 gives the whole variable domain DTGVSQNPRHKITKRGQNVTFRCDPISEHNRLYWYRQTLGQGPEFLTYFQNEAQLEKSRLLSDRFSAERPKGSFSTLEIQRTEQGDSAMYLCASSLGGGQGRIEQYFGPGTRLTVT.

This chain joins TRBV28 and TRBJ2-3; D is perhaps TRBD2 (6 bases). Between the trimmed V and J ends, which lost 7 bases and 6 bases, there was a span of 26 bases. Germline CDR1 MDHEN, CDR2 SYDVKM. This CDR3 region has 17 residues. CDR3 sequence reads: CASTPLRALGRMDTQYF. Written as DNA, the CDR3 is TGTGCCAGCACCCCCCTCCGGGCCCTAGGGAGGATGGATACGCAGTATTTT.

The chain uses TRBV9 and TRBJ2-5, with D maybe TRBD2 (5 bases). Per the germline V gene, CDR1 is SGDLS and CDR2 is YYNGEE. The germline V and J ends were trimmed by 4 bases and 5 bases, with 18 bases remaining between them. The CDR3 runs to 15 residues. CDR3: CASSPGGRPGETQYF. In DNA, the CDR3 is TGTGCCAGCAGCCCCGGAGGTAGACCAGGCGAGACCCAGTACTTC.

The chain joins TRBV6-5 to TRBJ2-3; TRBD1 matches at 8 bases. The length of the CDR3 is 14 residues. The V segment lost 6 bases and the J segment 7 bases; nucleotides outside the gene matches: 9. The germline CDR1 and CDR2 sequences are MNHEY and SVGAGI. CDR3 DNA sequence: TGTGCCAGCAGCAGCCCAGACAGGGGCCATACGCAGTATTTT. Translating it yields CASSSPDRGHTQYF.

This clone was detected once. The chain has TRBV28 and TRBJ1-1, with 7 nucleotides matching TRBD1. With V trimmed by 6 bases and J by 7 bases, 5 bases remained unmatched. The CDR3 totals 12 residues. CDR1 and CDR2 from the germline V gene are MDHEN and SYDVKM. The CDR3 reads CASSLDRFEAFF. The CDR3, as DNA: TGTGCCAGCAGCCTGGACAGGTTTGAAGCTTTCTTT.

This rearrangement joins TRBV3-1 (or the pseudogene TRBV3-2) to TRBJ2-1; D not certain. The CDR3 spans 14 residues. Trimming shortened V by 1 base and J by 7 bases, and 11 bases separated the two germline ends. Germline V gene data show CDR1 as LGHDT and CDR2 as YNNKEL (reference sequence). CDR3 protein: CASSQAVVANEQFF. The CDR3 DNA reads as TGTGCCAGCAGCCAAGCGGTTGTAGCAAATGAGCAGTTCTTC.

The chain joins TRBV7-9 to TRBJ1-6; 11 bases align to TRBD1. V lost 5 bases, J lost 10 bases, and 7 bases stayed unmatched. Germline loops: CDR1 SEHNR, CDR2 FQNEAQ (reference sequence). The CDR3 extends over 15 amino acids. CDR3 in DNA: TGTGCCAGCAGCAATAAGGACAGGGGGCTCTCACCCCTCCACTTT. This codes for CASSNKDRGLSPLHF.

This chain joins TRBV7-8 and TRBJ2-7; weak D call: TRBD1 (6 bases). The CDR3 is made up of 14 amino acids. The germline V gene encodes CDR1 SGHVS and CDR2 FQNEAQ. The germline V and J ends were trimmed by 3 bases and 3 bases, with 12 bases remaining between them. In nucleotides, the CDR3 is TGTGCCAGCAGCTTGGGCCAGACAGGCTACGAGCAGTACTTC. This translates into CASSLGQTGYEQYF.

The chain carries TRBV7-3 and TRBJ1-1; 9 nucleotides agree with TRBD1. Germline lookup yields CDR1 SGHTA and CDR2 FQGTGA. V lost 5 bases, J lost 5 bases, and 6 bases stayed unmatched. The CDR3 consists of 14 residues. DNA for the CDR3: TGTGCCAGCAGCCACGGACAGGGGAGGACTGAAGCTTTCTTT. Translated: CASSHGQGRTEAFF.

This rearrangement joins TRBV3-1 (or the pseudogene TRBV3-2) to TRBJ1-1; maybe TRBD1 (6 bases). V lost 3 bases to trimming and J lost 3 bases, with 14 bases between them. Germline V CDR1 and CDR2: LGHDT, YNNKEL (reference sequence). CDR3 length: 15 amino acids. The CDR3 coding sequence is TGTGCCAGCAGCCAGGGTGCCTGGACAGACACTGAAGCTTTCTTT. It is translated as CASSQGAWTDTEAFF.

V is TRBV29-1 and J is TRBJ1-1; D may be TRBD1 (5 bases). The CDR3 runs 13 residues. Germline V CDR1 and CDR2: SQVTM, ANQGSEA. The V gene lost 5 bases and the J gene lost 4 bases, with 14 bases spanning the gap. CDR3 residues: CSVTRDVSTEAFF. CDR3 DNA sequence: TGCAGCGTTACCAGGGATGTAAGCACTGAAGCTTTCTTT. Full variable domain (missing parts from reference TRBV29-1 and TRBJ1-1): SAVISQKPSRDICQRGTSLTIQCQVDSQVTMMFWYRQQPGQSLTLIATANQGSEATYESGFVIDKFPISRPNLTFSTLTVSNMSPEDSSIYLCSVTRDVSTEAFFGQGTRLTVV.

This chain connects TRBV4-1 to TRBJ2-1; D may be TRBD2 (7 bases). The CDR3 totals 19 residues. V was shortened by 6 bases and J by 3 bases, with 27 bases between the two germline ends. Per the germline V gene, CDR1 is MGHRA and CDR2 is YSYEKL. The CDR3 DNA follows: TGCGCCAGCAGGCTGGGGGCGCGGGAGAGCGTTAGAAACTACAATGAGCAGTTCTTC. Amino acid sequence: CASRLGARESVRNYNEQFF.

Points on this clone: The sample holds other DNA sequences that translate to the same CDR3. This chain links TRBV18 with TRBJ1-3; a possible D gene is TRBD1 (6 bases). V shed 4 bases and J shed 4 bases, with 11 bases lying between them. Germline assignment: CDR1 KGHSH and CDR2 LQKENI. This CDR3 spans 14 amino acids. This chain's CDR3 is CASSLQGSGNTIYF. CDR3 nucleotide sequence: TGTGCCAGCTCACTACAGGGTTCCGGAAACACCATATATTTT. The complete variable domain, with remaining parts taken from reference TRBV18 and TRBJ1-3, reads NAGVMQNPRHLVRRRGQEARLRCSPMKGHSHVYWYRQLPEEGLKFMVYLQKENIIDESGMPKERFSAEFPKEGPSILRIQQVVRGDSAAYFCASSLQGSGNTIYFGEGSWLTVV.

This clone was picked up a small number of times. In DNA, the CDR3 is TGTGCCAGCAGTGAAGGTGCGGGGGGGAACTACGAGCAGTACTTC. Its translation: CASSEGAGGNYEQYF. The rearrangement joins TRBV6-1 to TRBJ2-7, with 9 nucleotides matching TRBD2. This CDR3 contains 15 residues. Germline trimming cut 1 base from V and 3 bases from J; bases unmatched to any gene: 4. Germline V gene data show CDR1 as MNHNS and CDR2 as SASEGT.

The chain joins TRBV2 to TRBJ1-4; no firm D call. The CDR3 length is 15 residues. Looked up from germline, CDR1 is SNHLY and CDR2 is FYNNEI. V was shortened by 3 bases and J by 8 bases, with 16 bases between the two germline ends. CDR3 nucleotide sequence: TGTGCCAGCAGTGACCCTCCAAGCAATGAGGAAAAACTGTTTTTT. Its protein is CASSDPPSNEEKLFF.

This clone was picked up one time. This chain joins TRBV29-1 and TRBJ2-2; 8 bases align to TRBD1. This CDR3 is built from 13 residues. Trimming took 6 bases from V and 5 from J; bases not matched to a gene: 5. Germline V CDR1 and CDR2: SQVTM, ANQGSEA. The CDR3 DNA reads TGCAGCGTCCAGGGGGCTCGGACCGGGGAGCTGTTTTTT. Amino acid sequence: CSVQGARTGELFF.

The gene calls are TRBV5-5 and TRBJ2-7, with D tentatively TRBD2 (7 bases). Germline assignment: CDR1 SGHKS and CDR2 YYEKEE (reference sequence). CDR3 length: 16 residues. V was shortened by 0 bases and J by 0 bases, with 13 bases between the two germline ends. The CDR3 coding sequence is TGTGCCAGCAGCTTGGATGGGAGGGGGACCTCCTACGAGCAGTACTTC. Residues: CASSLDGRGTSYEQYF.

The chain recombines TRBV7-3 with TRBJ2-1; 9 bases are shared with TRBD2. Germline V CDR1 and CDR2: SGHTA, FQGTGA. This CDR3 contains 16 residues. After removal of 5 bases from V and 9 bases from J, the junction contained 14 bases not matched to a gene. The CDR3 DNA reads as TGTGCCAGCAGCCCGGGCCCGGCGGGGGGGCTCGGTGAGCAGTTCTTC. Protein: CASSPGPAGGLGEQFF.

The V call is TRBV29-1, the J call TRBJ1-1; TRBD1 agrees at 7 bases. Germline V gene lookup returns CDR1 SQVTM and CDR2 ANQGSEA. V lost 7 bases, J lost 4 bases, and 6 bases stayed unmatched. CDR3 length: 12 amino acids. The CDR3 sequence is CSADRAGTEAFF. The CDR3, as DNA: TGCAGCGCCGACAGGGCAGGCACTGAAGCTTTCTTT.